The 15 T cell receptor beta chains given below trace back to one sample, sequenced in a study of naive and memory T cell subsets. Findings and limits, study-wide: Especially in CD8 cells, naive repertoires contained a few larger clonotypes, possibly CD45RA-re-expressing memory cells.

Antigen specificity for these receptors is unknown. Both TRBC1 and TRBC2 were covered by a beta constant-region primer of two equimolar oligonucleotides. The ligated cDNA underwent four PCR rounds using SP2 and nested alpha and beta constant-region primers. Using its own MiXCR run on the UMI-ligation and nested PCR reads, TCRdb lists one record per CDR3 protein. The sample includes some 82,000 distinct CDR3 sequences, about 10% of them seen just once. The sample taken for sequencing was naive CD4+ T cells from blood. These receptors came from a human donor in good health.

This clonotype was counted only a few times. The genes are TRBV20-1 and TRBJ1-5; possible D gene TRBD1, 6 bases. V was cut by 6 bases and J by 6 bases, with 15 bases left in between. The CDR3 totals 13 residues. CDR1 and CDR2 from the germline V gene are DFQATT and SNEGSKA (reference sequence). The CDR3 loop is CSASPGAGQPQHF. As DNA, the CDR3 is TGCAGTGCGTCACCGGGGGCCGGTCAGCCCCAGCATTTT.

The genes are TRBV6-2 or TRBV6-3 and TRBJ2-7; D not certain. Looked up from germline, CDR1 is MNHEY and CDR2 is SVGEGT. Between the trimmed V and J ends, which lost 6 bases and 3 bases, there was a span of 12 bases. This CDR3 has 13 amino acids. This CDR3 reads CASSSLGVYEQYF. The CDR3 DNA follows: TGTGCCAGCAGCTCCCTGGGCGTCTACGAGCAGTACTTC.

This clonotype was seen at least ten times. V gene TRBV28 combines with J gene TRBJ2-5, with D unclear. V lost 6 bases and J 5 bases, leaving 10 bases between the germline ends. Per the germline V gene, CDR1 is MDHEN and CDR2 is SYDVKM. CDR3 length: 12 residues. CDR3 loop: CASRAPKETQYF. The CDR3 region has the DNA TGTGCCAGCAGGGCACCAAAGGAGACCCAGTACTTC. Supplemented by reference TRBV28 and TRBJ2-5, the full variable domain reads DVKVTQSSRYLVKRTGEKVFLECVQDMDHENMFWYRQDPGLGLRLIYFSYDVKMKEKGDIPEGYSVSREKKERFSLILESASTNQTSMYLCASRAPKETQYFGPGTRLLVL.

This clonotype was seen ten or more times. The V call is TRBV12-3 or TRBV12-4, the J call TRBJ1-1, with D tentatively TRBD1 (5 bases). This CDR3 has 14 amino acids. Trimming shortened V by 1 base and J by 5 bases, and 11 bases separated the two germline ends. CDR3 in DNA: TGTGCCAGCAGTTTAGTCGTCAGGGATACTGAAGCTTTCTTT. It encodes CASSLVVRDTEAFF.

This chain uses TRBV7-2 with TRBJ1-5; 11 positions agree with TRBD1. This CDR3 has 17 amino acids. CDR1 and CDR2 (germline): SGHTA, FQGNSA. V lost 4 bases to trimming and J lost 2 bases; unmatched junction nucleotides: 7. CDR3 nucleotide sequence: TGTGCCAGCAGCTGGGACAGGGGGTTAGTAGGCAATCAGCCCCAGCATTTT. This codes for CASSWDRGLVGNQPQHF.

Concerning this clonotype itself: This sequence may be a read error, since a much larger clone differs from it by one base. The chain links TRBV24-1 to TRBJ2-3; unclear D gene. Germline lookup yields CDR1 KGHDR and CDR2 SFDVKD. The CDR3 is made up of 16 amino acids. The V end was cut by 2 bases, the J end by 0 bases, with 11 bases between. CDR3 in DNA: TGTGCCACCAGTGATTGGTGCGGCCCTAGCACAGATACGCAGTATTTT. The encoded protein is CATSDWCGPSTDTQYF.

In this sample, this clonotype turned up a few times. In DNA form, the CDR3 reads TGCAGTGCTAGGAGGCCTGGTACAGATACGCAGTATTTT. As protein: CSARRPGTDTQYF. The chain employs TRBV20-1 and TRBJ2-3; unclear D gene. The CDR3 covers 13 residues. Germline values: CDR1 DFQATT, CDR2 SNEGSKA (reference sequence). Trimming took off 3 bases at V and 3 bases at J, with 10 bases between the two ends.

This clonotype has a count of ten or more. The V gene is TRBV7-9, the J gene TRBJ2-2; D uncertain. Deletions cut 8 bases from V and 5 bases from J, with 9 bases between. This CDR3 spans 12 amino acids. CDR1 SEHNR and CDR2 FQNEAQ come from the germline V gene (reference sequence). The CDR3 protein is CASRPSTGELFF. The CDR3 bases are TGTGCCAGCCGTCCATCTACCGGGGAGCTGTTTTTT.

This clonotype occurred a few times. This chain connects TRBV19 to TRBJ2-7; the D is unclear. Deletions cut 5 bases from V and 6 bases from J, with 20 bases between. Germline CDR1 LNHDA, CDR2 SQIVND (reference sequence). The CDR3 is 15 residues long. CDR3 region: CASSRTVLATGEQYF. Written as DNA, the CDR3 is TGTGCCAGTAGTCGTACAGTTCTCGCTACGGGCGAGCAGTACTTC.

This clonotype was detected only a few times. This chain uses TRBV20-1 with TRBJ2-7; 8 bases agree with TRBD1. Germline V gene lookup returns CDR1 DFQATT and CDR2 SNEGSKA (reference sequence). The CDR3 has 12 residues. V dropped 8 bases and J dropped 2; count of bases not matched to a gene: 5. CDR3: CSPGQGAYEQYF. CDR3 DNA sequence: TGCAGTCCCGGACAGGGTGCCTACGAGCAGTACTTC.

The genes are TRBV18 and TRBJ1-5; D remains unclear. Germline CDR1 is KGHSH and CDR2 is LQKENI. CDR3 size: 14 residues. The V and J ends lost 2 bases and 2 bases respectively, with 7 bases between them. CDR3 amino acids: CASSPNRRNQPQHF. CDR3 DNA: TGTGCCAGCTCACCAAATCGCCGCAATCAGCCCCAGCATTTT. The full variable domain, its missing parts supplied by reference TRBV18 and TRBJ1-5, is NAGVMQNPRHLVRRRGQEARLRCSPMKGHSHVYWYRQLPEEGLKFMVYLQKENIIDESGMPKERFSAEFPKEGPSILRIQQVVRGDSAAYFCASSPNRRNQPQHFGDGTRLSIL.

Turning to this clonotype: The junction differs from germline at one of its ends, possibly a read error. J is TRBJ1-4 and V is TRBV18; TRBD1 matches 9 bases. The germline V gene encodes CDR1 KGHSH and CDR2 LQKENI. The CDR3 is 15 residues long. In DNA, the CDR3 is TGTGCCAGCACACCTGGACAGGGGACGAATGAAAAACTGTTTTTT. The encoded protein is CASTPGQGTNEKLFF.

This clonotype appeared once. The chain employs TRBV7-8 and TRBJ1-2, with D unresolved. This CDR3 has 14 residues. CDR1 SGHVS and CDR2 FQNEAQ come from the germline V gene. The V and J ends lost 0 bases and 8 bases respectively, with 13 bases between them. This CDR3 reads CASSLAYLGRGYTF. CDR3 nucleotide sequence: TGTGCCAGCAGCTTAGCCTACCTCGGTAGAGGCTACACCTTC. Combining the CDR3 with reference TRBV7-8 and TRBJ1-2 gives the whole variable domain GAGVSQSPRYKVAKRGQDVALRCDPISGHVSLFWYQQALGQGPEFLTYFQNEAQLDKSGLPSDRFFAERPEGSVSTLKIQRTQQEDSAVYLCASSLAYLGRGYTFGSGTRLTVV.

The chain is built from TRBV12-3 or TRBV12-4 and TRBJ2-2; D unclear. V gave up 3 bases and J gave up 5 bases, with 7 bases separating them. The CDR3 is 13 amino acids. The CDR3: CASSFQITGELFF. CDR3 sequence (DNA): TGTGCCAGCAGTTTTCAAATTACCGGGGAGCTGTTTTTT.

The chain recombines TRBV6-2 or TRBV6-3 with TRBJ2-2, with no clear D. The CDR3 is made up of 11 amino acids. Germline values: CDR1 MNHEY, CDR2 SVGEGT. V lost 6 bases and J lost 10, with 9 bases in between. Here the CDR3 DNA reads TGTGCCAGCAGCCAAATCTCGGAGCTGTTTTTT. It is translated as CASSQISELFF.